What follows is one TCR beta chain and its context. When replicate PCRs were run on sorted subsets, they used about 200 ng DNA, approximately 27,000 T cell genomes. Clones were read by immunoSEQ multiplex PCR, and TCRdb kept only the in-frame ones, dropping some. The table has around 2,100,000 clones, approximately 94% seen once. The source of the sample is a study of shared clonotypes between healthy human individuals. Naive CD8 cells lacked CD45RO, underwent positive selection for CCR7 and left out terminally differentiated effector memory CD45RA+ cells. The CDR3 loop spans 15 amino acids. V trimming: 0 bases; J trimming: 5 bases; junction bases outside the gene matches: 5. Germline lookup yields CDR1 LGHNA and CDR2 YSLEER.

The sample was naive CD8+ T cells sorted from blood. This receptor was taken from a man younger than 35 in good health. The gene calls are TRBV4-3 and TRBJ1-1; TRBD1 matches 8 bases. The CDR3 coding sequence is TGCGCCAGCAGCCAAGAAGTGACAGGGGTTACTGAAGCTTTCTTT. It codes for CASSQEVTGVTEAFF.